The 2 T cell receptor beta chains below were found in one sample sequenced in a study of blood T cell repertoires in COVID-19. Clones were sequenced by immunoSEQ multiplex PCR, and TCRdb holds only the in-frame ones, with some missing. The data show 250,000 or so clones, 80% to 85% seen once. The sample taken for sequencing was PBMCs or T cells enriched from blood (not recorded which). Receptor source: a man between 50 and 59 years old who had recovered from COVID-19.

DNA of the CDR3: TGTGCCAGCAGCTTATATGGAACTAGCGGGACCTACGAGCAGTACTTC. Amino acid sequence: CASSLYGTSGTYEQYF. J is TRBJ2-7 and V is TRBV13, with 10 bases lining up with TRBD2. The CDR3 totals 16 residues. The trim removed 2 bases at V and 2 bases at J, leaving 6 bases unmatched. Germline V lookup: CDR1 PRHDT, CDR2 FYEKMQ (reference sequence).

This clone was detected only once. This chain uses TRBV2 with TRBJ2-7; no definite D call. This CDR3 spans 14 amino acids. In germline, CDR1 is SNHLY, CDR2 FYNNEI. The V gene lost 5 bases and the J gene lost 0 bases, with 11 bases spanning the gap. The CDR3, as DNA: TGTGCCAGCAGTACAGACACAGTCTCCTACGAGCAGTACTTC. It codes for CASSTDTVSYEQYF.